This T cell receptor beta chain was captured by sequencing in a study of post-analysis software for immune sequencing data. Study-wide context: Disease trajectories encompassed relapsing-remitting, secondary progressive and progressive-relapsing multiple sclerosis.

General study findings and limits: Comparison with controls showed significantly lower normalized Chao1 diversity in multiple sclerosis patients. Elevated frequency relative to controls characterized roughly five TRBV segments in patients, TRBV5-6, TRBV5-1 and TRBV20-1 among them.

CDR3 length equals 13 residues. Between the trimmed V and J ends, which lost 0 bases and 4 bases, there was a span of 4 bases. The germline gives CDR1 SGHRS, CDR2 YFSETQ. Carried by the TCR beta cDNA libraries were unique molecular identifiers. Input amounts of about 0.95 to 10 million T cells were used. These gave 500,000 or so cDNA molecules, so each molecule approximated one T cell. TCRdb re-analysed the PCR reads in MiXCR, keeping a single row per CDR3 protein. Of approximately 730,000 distinct CDR3 sequences detected, roughly 50% appear once; the ten largest clones hold just under 5%. On this clonotype: Its specificity is unknown.

Sequences were obtained from blood. The receptor was derived from a girl aged 5 to 17 with multiple sclerosis. This chain connects TRBV5-1 to TRBJ2-2, with D uncertain. The CDR3 is CASSLDGTGELFF. CDR3 bases: TGCGCCAGCAGCTTGGATGGCACCGGGGAGCTGTTTTTT.